Listed below are T cell receptor beta chains from one sample, sequenced in a study of blood T cell repertoires in COVID-19. TCRdb's copy holds only in-frame clones and misses some; the assay was immunoSEQ multiplex PCR. This sample has nearly 110,000 clones, with 71% found just once. Material: peripheral blood. These TCRs come from a human donor with acute or convalescent COVID-19. The donor label of this sample is uncertain. CDR3s include the opening cysteine and the closing phenylalanine or tryptophan. The D gene is left open where the match is weak. The size of a clone is reported for some rows only, either as once, few or many, or as a class for expanded clones.

>-|TRBJ2-3|TRBV19|-
TGTGCCACACAAGTCAGGGGGGCAGATACGCAGTATTTT
CATQVRGADTQYF
>-|TRBJ2-2|TRBV5-1|few
TGCGCCAGCAGCTTCGCCGGGGAGCTGTTTTTT
CASSFAGELFF
>-|TRBJ2-5|TRBV6-5|-
TGTGCCAGCACCGACCCGGGCCGCGGGGCCCAGTACTTC
CASTDPGRGAQYF
>-|TRBJ2-7|TRBV29-1|-
TGCAGCGTCGGGTACGAGCAGTACTTC
CSVGYEQYF
>-|TRBJ1-5|TRBV30|-
TGTGCCTGGGCACAGGGAGGGAGCAATCAGCCCCAGCATTTT
CAWAQGGSNQPQHF
>TRBD1|TRBJ2-3|TRBV19|-
TGTGCCAGTAGCAGGACAGGGGGCATAGATACGCAGTATTTT
CASSRTGGIDTQYF
>-|TRBJ1-2|TRBV28|-
TGTGCCAGCAGCCCCGGGAGCTATGGCTACACCTTC
CASSPGSYGYTF
>-|TRBJ2-5|TRBV7-8|-
TGTGCCAGCAGCCCCTCCCTGGTCTCCTCTAGACGATGGTACCAAGAGACCCAGTACTTC
CASSPSLVSSRRWYQETQYF
>-|TRBJ2-7|TRBV5-1|once
TGCGCCTCCAAGGGGCTGGGGTTAACCTACGAGCAGTACTTC
CASKGLGLTYEQYF
>-|TRBJ2-3|TRBV29-1|-
TGCAGCGTTGATCCTCTAGCGTTCGGCACAGATACGCAGTATTTT
CSVDPLAFGTDTQYF
>TRBD1|TRBJ1-5|TRBV30|-
TGTGCCTGGAGTGAGGGACAGGTCAGCAATCAGCCCCAGCATTTT
CAWSEGQVSNQPQHF
>TRBD1|TRBJ2-1|TRBV11-2|-
TGTGCCAGCAGGAACCTCGGGACAGACAATGAGCAGTTCTTC
CASRNLGTDNEQFF
>-|TRBJ2-1|TRBV15|-
TGTGCCACCAGCGGACCCCCTGAGGGCGGTGAGCAGTTCTTC
CATSGPPEGGEQFF
>-|TRBJ2-2|TRBV15|-
TGTGCCACCAGCAGAGCCTACGGCACCGGGGAGCTGTTTTTT
CATSRAYGTGELFF
>-|TRBJ1-5|TRBV6-6|-
TGTGCCAGCAGTCCTCGGGGGGCGGATCAGCCCCAGCATTTT
CASSPRGADQPQHF
>TRBD1|TRBJ2-3|TRBV24-1|-
TGTGCCACCAGTGAACAGGGGAGAGATACGCAGTATTTT
CATSEQGRDTQYF
>-|TRBJ2-5|TRBV21-1|-
TGTGCCAGCAGCAGGGGGCTTGAGGAGACCCAGTACTTC
CASSRGLEETQYF
>TRBD1|TRBJ2-4|TRBV19|-
TGTGCCAGTAGTATAGGATGGACAGGCAACAAAAACATTCAGTACTTC
CASSIGWTGNKNIQYF
>-|TRBJ2-5|TRBV27|-
TGTGCCAGCAGTGAAGACGGGTTATTGGAGACCCAGTACTTC
CASSEDGLLETQYF
>-|TRBJ2-5|TRBV12-3/TRBV12-4|-
TGTGCCAGCAGGCTCCCCCCGGGGGAGACCCAGTACTTC
CASRLPPGETQYF
>-|TRBJ2-5|TRBV28|-
TGTGCCAGCAGTTTAGCGGGAACTCAAGAGACCCAGTACTTC
CASSLAGTQETQYF
>-|TRBJ1-1|TRBV9|few
TGTGCCAGCAGCGGAGTAGTAAGTGAAGAAGCTTTCTTT
CASSGVVSEEAFF
>-|TRBJ2-7|TRBV27|many
TGTGCCAGCAGTCCTAGGGGCCTGACCTACGAGCAGTACTTC
CASSPRGLTYEQYF
>TRBD2|TRBJ2-3|TRBV2|-
TGTGCCAGCCGTAGCGGGGGGGGTTTGACAGATACGCAGTATTTT
CASRSGGGLTDTQYF
>TRBD2|TRBJ2-7|TRBV19|-
TGTGCCAGTAGTTTCGGACTAGCGGCGACTCGCGAGCAGTACTTC
CASSFGLAATREQYF
>-|TRBJ1-3|TRBV7-2|few
TGTGCCAGCAGTCAAGGACAGCCATACTCTGGAAACACCATATATTTT
CASSQGQPYSGNTIYF
>-|TRBJ1-2|TRBV6-5|-
TGTGCCAGCAGTTACTCCGACAAGAGCTATGGCTACACCTTC
CASSYSDKSYGYTF
>TRBD2|TRBJ2-5|TRBV7-2|-
TGTGCCAGCAGCTTAGGGGGACTAGCGGGGTCCGGGACCCAGTACTTC
CASSLGGLAGSGTQYF
>-|TRBJ1-3|TRBV6-5|-
TGTGCCAGCAGTTACTCGCGGCTCCCTGGAAACACCATATATTTT
CASSYSRLPGNTIYF
>TRBD2|TRBJ2-7|TRBV28|-
TGTGCCAGCAGTTGGATCGGGAGGGGCTCCTACGAGCAGTACTTC
CASSWIGRGSYEQYF
>-|TRBJ2-5|TRBV19|-
TGTGCCAGTAGTATGAGGGGGGAGACCCAGTACTTC
CASSMRGETQYF
>-|TRBJ1-2|TRBV11-2|-
TGTGCCAGCAGCTCCGTAGGGGATTCGAACACCTTC
CASSSVGDSNTF
>TRBD1|TRBJ1-5|TRBV20-1|-
TGCAGTGCTAGTGAAGGGGGCGATAGCAATCAGCCCCAGCATTTT
CSASEGGDSNQPQHF
>TRBD2|TRBJ2-2|TRBV6-5|-
TGTGCCAGCTCTACTAGCGGGGGGGGCACCGGGGAGCTGTTTTTT
CASSTSGGGTGELFF
>-|TRBJ2-5|TRBV5-1|-
TGCGCCAGCAGCTTGATACTAGCTAAGGAGACCCAGTACTTC
CASSLILAKETQYF
>-|TRBJ1-1|TRBV10-3|-
TGTGCCATCAGTGATAATGAGGGAACGGCTTTCTTT
CAISDNEGTAFF
>TRBD1|TRBJ2-1|TRBV7-3|-
TGTGCCAGCAGCCCCGGACAGGTGAATGAGCAGTTCTTC
CASSPGQVNEQFF
>TRBD1|TRBJ2-6|TRBV6-1|-
TGTGCCAGCAGTGACCGGGACAGACACCGGGGGGCCAACGTCCTGACTTTC
CASSDRDRHRGANVLTF
>TRBD1|TRBJ1-1|TRBV10-3|-
TGTGCCATCAGTGATACACGGGACAGGGGGTGGGACACTGAAGCTTTCTTT
CAISDTRDRGWDTEAFF
>-|TRBJ1-1|TRBV5-1|few
TGCGCCAGCAGTGGCGGAGGTCCGAACGCTGAAGCTTTCTTT
CASSGGGPNAEAFF
>-|TRBJ2-7|TRBV4-2|once
TGTGCCAGCAGCCAAGATCAGTACGAGCAGTACTTC
CASSQDQYEQYF
>-|TRBJ1-2|TRBV7-9|-
TGTGCCAGCAGCTTTTCAGCGACCAGGGGAAATGGCTACACCTTC
CASSFSATRGNGYTF
>TRBD2|TRBJ2-3|TRBV6-1|-
TGTGCCAGCAGTGATCTGGGGGGGGGCACAGATACGCAGTATTTT
CASSDLGGGTDTQYF
>TRBD1|TRBJ1-4|TRBV3-1/TRBV3-2|few
TGTGCCAGCAGCCAGGGACAGGGGGGGATTAATGAAAAACTGTTTTTT
CASSQGQGGINEKLFF
>TRBD1|TRBJ1-5|TRBV4-1|-
TGCGCCAGCAGCCGGGACAGGGGCGATCAGCCCCAGCATTTT
CASSRDRGDQPQHF
>-|TRBJ1-4|TRBV6-1|-
TGTGCCAGCAGTGAAAACCCTAGGGGTCCTAATGAAAAACTGTTTTTT
CASSENPRGPNEKLFF
>-|TRBJ2-7|TRBV30|-
TGTGCCTGGAGTGTGGGGCAGGGAAAACTTTCCTACGAGCAGTACTTC
CAWSVGQGKLSYEQYF
>TRBD2|TRBJ2-1|TRBV9|once
TGTGCCAGCAGCGTAGGGGCTCGGCGGGGGGGTTACAATGAGCAGTTCTTC
CASSVGARRGGYNEQFF
>-|TRBJ2-1|TRBV27|few
TGTGCCAGCTCCGGTACCTACAATGAGCAGTTCTTC
CASSGTYNEQFF
>TRBD1|TRBJ1-2|TRBV7-3|-
TGTGCCAGCAGCTTGACAGGGGAGGGAGCCTATGGCTACACCTTC
CASSLTGEGAYGYTF
>-|TRBJ2-5|TRBV6-2/TRBV6-3|many
TGTGCCAGCAGCCCACGGTTGGTGACCCAGTACTTC
CASSPRLVTQYF
>TRBD1|TRBJ2-7|TRBV3-1/TRBV3-2|-
TGTGCCAGCAGCCATGGACAGGGGGGATCCTACGAGCAGTACTTC
CASSHGQGGSYEQYF
>-|TRBJ1-5|TRBV15|-
TGTGCCACCAGCAGAGGCAATCGGAATCAGCCCCAGCATTTT
CATSRGNRNQPQHF